This T cell receptor beta chain was observed in a study of early T cells in non-severe SARS-CoV-2 infection. Study-level background: Chains from this unsorted whole-blood bulk RNA could not be paired.

Losses at the gene ends were 4 bases for V and 2 bases for J; bases not matched to a gene: 2. Germline CDR1 SGDLS, CDR2 YYNGEE. This CDR3 spans 15 amino acids. Researchers tagged individual cDNA molecules with unique molecular identifiers. TCRdb re-called the 5' RACE reads through MiXCR, storing one row per CDR3 protein. The sample consists of some 98,000 distinct CDR3 sequences, approximately 16% of them appearing once. This clonotype was picked up a small number of times. The clonotype originates from an adult who was a healthcare worker with PCR-confirmed SARS-CoV-2 infection or an uninfected control (not recorded which). The V call is TRBV9, the J call TRBJ2-1; 11 bases are shared with TRBD2. Input material: whole blood. Here the CDR3 reads CASSISGRAYNEQFF. In nucleotides, the CDR3 is TGTGCCAGCAGCATTAGCGGGAGGGCCTACAATGAGCAGTTCTTC.